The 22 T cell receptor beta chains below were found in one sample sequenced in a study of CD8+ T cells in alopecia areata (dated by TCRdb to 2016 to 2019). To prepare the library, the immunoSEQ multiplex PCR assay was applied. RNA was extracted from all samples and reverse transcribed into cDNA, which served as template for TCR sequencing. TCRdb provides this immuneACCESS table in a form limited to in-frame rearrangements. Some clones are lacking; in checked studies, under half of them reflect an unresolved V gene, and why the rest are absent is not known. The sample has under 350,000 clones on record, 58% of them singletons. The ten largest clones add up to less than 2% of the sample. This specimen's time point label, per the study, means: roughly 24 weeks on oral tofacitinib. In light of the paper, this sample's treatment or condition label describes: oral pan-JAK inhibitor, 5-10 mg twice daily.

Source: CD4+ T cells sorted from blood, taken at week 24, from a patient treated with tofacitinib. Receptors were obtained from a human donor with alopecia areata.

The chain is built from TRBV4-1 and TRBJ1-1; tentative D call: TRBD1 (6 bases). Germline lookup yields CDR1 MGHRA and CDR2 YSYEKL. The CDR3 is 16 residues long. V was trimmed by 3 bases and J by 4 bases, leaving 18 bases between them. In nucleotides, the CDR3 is TGCGCCAGCAGCCACCCAGCGCGGGGGGCGAGCACTGAAGCTTTCTTT. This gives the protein CASSHPARGASTEAFF.

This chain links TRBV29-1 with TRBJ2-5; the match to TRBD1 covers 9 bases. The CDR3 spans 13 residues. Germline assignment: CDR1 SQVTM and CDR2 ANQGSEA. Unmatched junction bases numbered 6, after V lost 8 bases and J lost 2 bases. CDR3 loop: CSTSGTGQETQYF. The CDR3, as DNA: TGCAGCACTTCCGGGACAGGGCAAGAGACCCAGTACTTC.

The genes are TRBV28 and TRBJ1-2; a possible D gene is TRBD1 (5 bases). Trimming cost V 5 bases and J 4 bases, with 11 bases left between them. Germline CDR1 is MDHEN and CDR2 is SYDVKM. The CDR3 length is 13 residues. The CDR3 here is CASSPPGVYGYTF. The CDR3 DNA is TGTGCCAGCAGTCCCCCGGGGGTCTATGGCTACACCTTC.

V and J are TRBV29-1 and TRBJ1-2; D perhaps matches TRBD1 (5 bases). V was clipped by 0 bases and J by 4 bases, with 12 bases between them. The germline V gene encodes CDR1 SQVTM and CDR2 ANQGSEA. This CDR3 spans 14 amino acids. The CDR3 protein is CSVEEEDMLYGYTF. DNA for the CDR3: TGCAGCGTTGAAGAAGAGGACATGCTCTATGGCTACACCTTC.

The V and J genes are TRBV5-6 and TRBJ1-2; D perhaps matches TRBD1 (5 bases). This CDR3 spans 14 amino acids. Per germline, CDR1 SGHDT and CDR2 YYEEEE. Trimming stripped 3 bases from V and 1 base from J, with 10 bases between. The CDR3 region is CASSSRGSNYGYTF. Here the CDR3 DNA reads TGTGCCAGCAGCTCTCGGGGCAGTAACTATGGCTACACCTTC.

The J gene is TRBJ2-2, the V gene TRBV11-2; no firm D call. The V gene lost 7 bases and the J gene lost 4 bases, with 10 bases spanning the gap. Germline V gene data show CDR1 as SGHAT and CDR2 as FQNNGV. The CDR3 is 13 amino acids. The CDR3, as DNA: TGTGCCAGCACCGTCGAAGTCACCGGGGAGCTGTTTTTT. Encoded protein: CASTVEVTGELFF.

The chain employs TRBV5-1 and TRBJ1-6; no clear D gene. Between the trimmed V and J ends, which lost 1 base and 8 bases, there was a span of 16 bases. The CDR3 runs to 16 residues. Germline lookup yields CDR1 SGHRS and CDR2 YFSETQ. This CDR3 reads CASSLSIGRVDSPLHF. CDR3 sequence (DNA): TGCGCCAGCAGCTTGAGCATCGGCAGAGTAGATTCACCCCTCCACTTT.

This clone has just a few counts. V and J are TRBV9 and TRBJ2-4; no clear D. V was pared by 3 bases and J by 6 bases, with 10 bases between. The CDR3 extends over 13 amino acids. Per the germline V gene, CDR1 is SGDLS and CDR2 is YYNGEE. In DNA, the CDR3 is TGTGCCAGCAGCGGAAAAACAGCAAACATTCAGTACTTC. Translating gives CASSGKTANIQYF.

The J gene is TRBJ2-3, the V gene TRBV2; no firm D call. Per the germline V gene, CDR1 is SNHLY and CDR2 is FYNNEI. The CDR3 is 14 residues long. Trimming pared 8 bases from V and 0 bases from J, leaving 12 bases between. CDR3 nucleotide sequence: TGTGCCAGCGTAATAAGAAAGAGCACAGATACGCAGTATTTT. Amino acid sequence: CASVIRKSTDTQYF.

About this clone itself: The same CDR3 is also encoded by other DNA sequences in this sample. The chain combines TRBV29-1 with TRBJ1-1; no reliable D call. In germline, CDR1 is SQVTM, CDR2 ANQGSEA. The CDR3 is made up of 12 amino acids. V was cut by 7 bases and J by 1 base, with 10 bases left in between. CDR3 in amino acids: CSAQQTNTEAFF. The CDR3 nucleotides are TGCAGCGCCCAACAGACGAACACTGAAGCTTTCTTT.

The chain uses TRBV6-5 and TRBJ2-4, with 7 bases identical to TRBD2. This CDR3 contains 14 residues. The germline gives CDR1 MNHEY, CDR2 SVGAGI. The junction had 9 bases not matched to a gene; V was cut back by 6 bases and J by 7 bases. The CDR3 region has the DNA TGTGCCAGCAGCCGAGGACTAGAGGGGAACATTCAGTACTTC. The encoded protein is CASSRGLEGNIQYF.

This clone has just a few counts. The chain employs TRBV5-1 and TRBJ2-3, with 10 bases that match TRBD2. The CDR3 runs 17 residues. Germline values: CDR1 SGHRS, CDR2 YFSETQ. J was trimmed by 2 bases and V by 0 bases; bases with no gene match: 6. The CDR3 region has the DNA TGCGCCAGCAGCTTGGAGGTAGCGGGGGGCATCACAGATACGCAGTATTTT. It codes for CASSLEVAGGITDTQYF.

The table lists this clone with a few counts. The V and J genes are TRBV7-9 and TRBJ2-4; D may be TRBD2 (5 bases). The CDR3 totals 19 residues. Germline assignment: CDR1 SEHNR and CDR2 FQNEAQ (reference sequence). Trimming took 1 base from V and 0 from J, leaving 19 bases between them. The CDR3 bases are TGTGCCAGCAGCTTAGTGGGGTCCAGCGGAATGCTAGCCAAAAACATTCAGTACTTC. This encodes CASSLVGSSGMLAKNIQYF.

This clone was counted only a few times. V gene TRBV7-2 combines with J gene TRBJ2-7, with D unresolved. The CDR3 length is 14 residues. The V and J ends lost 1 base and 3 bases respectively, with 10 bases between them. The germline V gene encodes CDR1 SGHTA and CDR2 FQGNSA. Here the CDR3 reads CASSLGGRDYEQYF. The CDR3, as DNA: TGTGCCAGCAGCTTAGGAGGCAGAGACTACGAGCAGTACTTC.

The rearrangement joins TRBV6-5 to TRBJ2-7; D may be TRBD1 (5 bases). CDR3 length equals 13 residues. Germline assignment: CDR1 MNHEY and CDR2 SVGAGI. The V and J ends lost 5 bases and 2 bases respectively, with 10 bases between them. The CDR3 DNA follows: TGTGCCAGCAGTGATGACAGAACCTACGAGCAGTACTTC. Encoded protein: CASSDDRTYEQYF.

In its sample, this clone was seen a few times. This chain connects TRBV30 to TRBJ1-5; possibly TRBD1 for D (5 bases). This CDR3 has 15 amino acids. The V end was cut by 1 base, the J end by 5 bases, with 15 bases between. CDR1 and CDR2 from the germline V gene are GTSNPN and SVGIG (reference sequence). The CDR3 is CAWSALAAGHQPQHF. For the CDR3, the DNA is TGTGCCTGGAGTGCGTTGGCAGCGGGGCATCAGCCCCAGCATTTT.

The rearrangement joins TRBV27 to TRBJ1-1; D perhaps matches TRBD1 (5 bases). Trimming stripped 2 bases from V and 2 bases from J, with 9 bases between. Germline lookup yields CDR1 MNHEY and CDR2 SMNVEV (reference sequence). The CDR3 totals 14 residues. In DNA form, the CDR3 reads TGTGCCAGCAGTTTAATAAGGGGAAACACTGAAGCTTTCTTT. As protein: CASSLIRGNTEAFF.

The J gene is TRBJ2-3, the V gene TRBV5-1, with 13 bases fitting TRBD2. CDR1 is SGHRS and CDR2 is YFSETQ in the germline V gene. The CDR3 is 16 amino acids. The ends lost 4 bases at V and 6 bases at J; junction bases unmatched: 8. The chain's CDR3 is CASSPTSGGAGDTQYF. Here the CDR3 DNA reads TGCGCCAGCAGCCCCACTAGCGGGGGGGCCGGTGATACGCAGTATTTT.

The CDR3 loop reads CASSLAGQGTYGYTF. In DNA, the CDR3 is TGCGCCAGCAGCTTGGCGGGACAGGGGACGTATGGCTACACCTTC. V is TRBV5-1 and J is TRBJ1-2; TRBD1 matches at 10 bases. This CDR3 has 15 amino acids. Germline V gene lookup returns CDR1 SGHRS and CDR2 YFSETQ. Germline trimming cut 0 bases from V and 5 bases from J; bases unmatched to any gene: 4.

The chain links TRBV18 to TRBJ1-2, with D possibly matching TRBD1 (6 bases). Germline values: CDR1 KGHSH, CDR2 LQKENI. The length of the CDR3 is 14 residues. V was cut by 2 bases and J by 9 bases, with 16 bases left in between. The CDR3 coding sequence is TGTGCCAGCTCACCAGAGAGGACAGCCAGGAGCTACACCTTC. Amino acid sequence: CASSPERTARSYTF.

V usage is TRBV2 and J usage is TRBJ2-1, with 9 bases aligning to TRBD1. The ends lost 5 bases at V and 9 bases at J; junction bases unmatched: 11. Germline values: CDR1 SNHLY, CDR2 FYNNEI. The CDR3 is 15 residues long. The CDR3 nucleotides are TGTGCCAGCAGTTCGACCGGGACAGGGTCACGTGAGCAGTTCTTC. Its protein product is CASSSTGTGSREQFF.

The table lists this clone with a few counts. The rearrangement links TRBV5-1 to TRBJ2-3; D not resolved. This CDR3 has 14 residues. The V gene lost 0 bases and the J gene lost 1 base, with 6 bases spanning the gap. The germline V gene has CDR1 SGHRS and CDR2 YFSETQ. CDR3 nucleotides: TGCGCCAGCAGCTTGGACTCGGGCACAGATACGCAGTATTTT. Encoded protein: CASSLDSGTDTQYF.